One TCR beta chain is described in this entry. Its antigen is as yet unknown. This sample is part of a study of cytomegalovirus exposure and HLA in healthy donors. Broader study findings: The listing of 150 to 200 TCR beta chains classed them as cytomegalovirus-associated. Earlier analysis looked at TCR beta V segments, and most were productive about 90% or about 30% of the time. A missense DCLRE1C variant was associated with V- and J-gene trimming of TCR beta chains in a later analysis, and an independent cohort replicated the association. Later analysis identified several of the most significant clusters that appeared linked to common viral pathogens.

Germline V gene data show CDR1 as MDHEN and CDR2 as SYDVKM. There are 15 residues in the CDR3. V trimming: 5 bases; J trimming: 6 bases; junction bases outside the gene matches: 9. Vbeta (60) and Jbeta (13) primers were used in the PCR. Clones were read by immunoSEQ multiplex PCR, and TCRdb kept only the in-frame ones, dropping some. The data hold about 130,000 clones, with 65% to 90% observed a single time. Sequenced material: PBMCs. The chain carries TRBV28 and TRBJ2-3, with 9 bases matching TRBD1. The clonotype comes from a male donor in good health and CMV-seropositive. DNA for the CDR3: TGTGCCAGCAGTCAACAGGGGGCGGATTGGGATACGCAGTATTTT. It encodes CASSQQGADWDTQYF.